Listed here are 8 T cell receptor beta chains from one sample, sequenced in a study of beta chain features in type 1 diabetes. Every bit of the isolated RNA underwent reverse transcription, so sequencing read expressed TCRB transcripts. This table comes from immunoSEQ multiplex PCR, and its TCRdb copy is limited to in-frame clones, with some not included. The data show fewer than 900,000 clones, 17% seen once. The sample was naive CD4+ T cells from blood. The origin of the receptors is a young woman in good health.

This clone was counted only a few times. The CDR3 sequence: CASSLGEINYGYTF. The DNA of the CDR3 is TGTGCCAGCTCACTGGGGGAGATTAACTATGGCTACACCTTC. V gene TRBV18 combines with J gene TRBJ1-2; perhaps TRBD1 as D (5 bases). V was clipped by 4 bases and J by 1 base, with 10 bases between them. This CDR3 spans 14 amino acids. Germline loops: CDR1 KGHSH, CDR2 LQKENI.

Only a few counts were recorded for this clone. The chain couples TRBV7-3 to TRBJ2-2; 11 bases are a match to TRBD2. The CDR3 totals 17 residues. Germline V gene data show CDR1 as SGHTA and CDR2 as FQGTGA. V was clipped by 5 bases and J by 5 bases; unmatched bases: 10. CDR3 residues: CASSPNGLAGLTGELFF. CDR3 nucleotides: TGTGCCAGCAGCCCGAACGGACTAGCGGGCCTTACCGGGGAGCTGTTTTTT.

The chain uses TRBV18 and TRBJ2-3, with 9 bases that match TRBD1. The CDR3 spans 23 residues. In germline, CDR1 is KGHSH, CDR2 LQKENI. V lost 6 bases and J lost 1; bases outside the gene matches: 29. The CDR3 spells CASSPLTGGGELYPSGRTDTQYF. The CDR3 region has the DNA TGTGCCAGCTCGCCGCTGACAGGGGGTGGTGAACTGTATCCTAGCGGACGCACAGATACGCAGTATTTT.

The genes are TRBV28 and TRBJ2-3; D tentatively reads TRBD1 or TRBD2 (5 bases each). The CDR3 runs to 15 residues. Germline lookup yields CDR1 MDHEN and CDR2 SYDVKM. With 5 bases removed from V and 1 base from J, the gap between germline ends came to 13 bases. The CDR3: CASSLAGRGTDTQYF. The CDR3 bases are TGTGCCAGCAGTCTCGCGGGCAGGGGCACAGATACGCAGTATTTT.

This clone has only a few counts. This chain connects TRBV5-6 to TRBJ2-2, with D unclear. V was pared by 2 bases and J by 5 bases, with 7 bases between. CDR1 and CDR2 (germline): SGHDT, YYEEEE. CDR3 size: 13 residues. Here the CDR3 reads CASSFSVTGELFF. The CDR3 DNA reads as TGTGCCAGCAGCTTTTCCGTGACCGGGGAGCTGTTTTTT.

This clone came up a few times. The same CDR3 arises from other DNA sequences in this sample as well. The CDR3 bases are TGTGCCAGCAGCTTAACTAGCGGCACCTACGAGCAGTACTTC. Amino acid sequence: CASSLTSGTYEQYF. This chain uses TRBV7-2 with TRBJ2-7; 8 bases are a match to TRBD2. Losses at the gene ends were 2 bases for V and 2 bases for J; bases not matched to a gene: 2. CDR1 is SGHTA and CDR2 is FQGNSA in the germline V gene. CDR3 length: 14 amino acids.

The chain links TRBV7-2 to TRBJ1-5, with D possibly matching TRBD1 (5 bases). Trimming removed 5 bases from V and 4 bases from J, with 21 bases in between. The CDR3 is 17 amino acids. Germline V gene data show CDR1 as SGHTA and CDR2 as FQGNSA. The chain's CDR3 is CASSPEVPGPTNQPQHF. The CDR3 coding sequence is TGTGCCAGCAGCCCAGAGGTTCCGGGACCGACGAATCAGCCCCAGCATTTT.

V is TRBV4-1 and J is TRBJ2-6, with TRBD1 matching 10 bases. Germline CDR1 and CDR2: MGHRA and YSYEKL. The J segment lost 2 bases and the V segment lost 2 bases, leaving 6 bases of the junction unmatched. This CDR3 is built from 18 residues. The CDR3 nucleotides read TGCGCCAGCAGCCAACCCGGGACAGGGGCAACTGGGGCCAACGTCCTGACTTTC. Protein: CASSQPGTGATGANVLTF.